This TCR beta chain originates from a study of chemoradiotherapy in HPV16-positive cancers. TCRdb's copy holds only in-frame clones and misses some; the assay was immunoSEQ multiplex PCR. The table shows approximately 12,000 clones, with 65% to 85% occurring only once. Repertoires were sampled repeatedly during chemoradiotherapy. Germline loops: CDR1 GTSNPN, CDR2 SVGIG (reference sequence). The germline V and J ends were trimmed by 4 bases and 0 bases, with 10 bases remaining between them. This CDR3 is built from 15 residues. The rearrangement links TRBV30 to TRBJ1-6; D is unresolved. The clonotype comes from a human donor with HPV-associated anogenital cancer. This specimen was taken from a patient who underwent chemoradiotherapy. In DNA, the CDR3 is TGTGCCTGGATGGTAGCGAGCTCCTATAATTCACCCCTCCACTTT. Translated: CAWMVASSYNSPLHF. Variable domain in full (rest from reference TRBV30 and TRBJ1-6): SQTIHQWPATLVQPVGSPLSLECTVEGTSNPNLYWYRQAAGRGLQLLFYSVGIGQISSEVPQNLSASRPQDRQFILSSKKLLLSDSGFYLCAWMVASSYNSPLHFGNGTRLTVT.